One sample yielded the 20 T cell receptor beta chains listed below, sequenced in a study of regulatory T cells in long-lasting Graves disease (dated by TCRdb to the early 2020s). Library preparation was by multiplex PCR. TCRdb shows the sequencer as Illumina HiSeq 4000. To build TCR beta libraries, CDR3 regions were amplified by Arm-PCR using iRepertoire HTBI primers. Through fastp at Q25 and MiXCR, TCRdb rebuilt clones from the public reads, retaining in-frame beta chains. Every entry covers one CDR3 protein and lists the most common genes and DNA from its rows. The sample data list 600,000 to 800,000 distinct CDR3 sequences, and 30% of these were observed just once. 40% to 55% of the sample is held by the ten biggest clonotypes. This sample's time point label indicates: persistent/refractory GD, antithyroid drugs over 5 years with positive TRAb. RNA was extracted from PBMCs in TRIzol for both TCR sequencing and RNA sequencing.

The sample was peripheral blood mononuclear cells (PBMCs), taken when the disease was refractory, from a patient treated with antithyroid drugs. All receptors derive from a female donor with Graves disease.

The gene calls are TRBV27 and TRBJ1-1; D ambiguous. The CDR3 is 15 amino acids. Deletions cut 6 bases from V and 0 bases from J, with 14 bases between. Germline V gene lookup returns CDR1 MNHEY and CDR2 SMNVEV (reference sequence). DNA for the CDR3: TGTGCCAGCAGCCCATCCTCCACCATGAACACTGAAGCTTTCTTT. Its protein product is CASSPSSTMNTEAFF.

A few counts support this clonotype. The genes are TRBV7-3 and TRBJ2-5; 8 bases align to TRBD1. Germline V CDR1 and CDR2: SGHTA, FQGTGA. CDR3 size: 13 residues. The junction had 4 bases not matched to a gene; V was cut back by 5 bases and J by 5 bases. DNA of the CDR3: TGTGCCAGCAGCCGGGACAGGTCTGAGACCCAGTACTTC. It translates to CASSRDRSETQYF.

DNA of the CDR3: TGTGCCAGCAGTTTAGGCCCCGGACAGATCAATCAGCCCCAGCATTTT. It encodes CASSLGPGQINQPQHF. This chain connects TRBV12-3 or TRBV12-4 to TRBJ1-5; maybe TRBD1 (6 bases). The CDR3 sequence is 16 residues long. V lost 1 base and J 3 bases, leaving 13 bases between the germline ends.

This clonotype was detected once. DNA of the CDR3: TGTGCCAGCAGTGTCGTGAAAGGGGGTGCAACTAATGAAAAACTGTTTTTT. Translation: CASSVVKGGATNEKLFF. The V and J genes are TRBV27 and TRBJ1-4; D may be TRBD1 (6 bases). Germline-derived CDR1 and CDR2 are MNHEY and SMNVEV (reference sequence). The CDR3 extends over 17 amino acids. V was pared by 5 bases and J by 0 bases, with 16 bases between.

The chain uses TRBV29-1 and TRBJ2-5, with D perhaps being TRBD1 or TRBD2 (5 bases each). Germline V gives CDR1 SQVTM, CDR2 ANQGSEA. The CDR3 consists of 12 residues. Trimming removed 6 bases at V and 7 bases at J, with 15 bases between. CDR3 sequence: CSVPDGGRTQYF. DNA of the CDR3: TGCAGCGTACCGGATGGGGGAAGGACCCAGTACTTC.

The chain joins TRBV2 to TRBJ1-6; D is unclear. Trimming left V 6 bases short and J 5 bases short, with 2 bases between. The CDR3 runs 11 residues. Per the germline V gene, CDR1 is SNHLY and CDR2 is FYNNEI. This CDR3 reads CASRDNSPLHF. In DNA, the CDR3 is TGTGCCAGCAGGGATAATTCACCCCTCCACTTT.

In its sample, this clonotype was seen many times. The rearrangement joins TRBV28 to TRBJ1-1; D may be TRBD1 (5 bases). The germline gives CDR1 MDHEN, CDR2 SYDVKM. The CDR3 is 16 amino acids. The V end was cut by 5 bases, the J end by 6 bases, with 22 bases between. The CDR3 nucleotides are TGTGCCAGCAGTGGCTCCGGGACGTACGGCAAACCTGAAGCTTTCTTT. It specifies CASSGSGTYGKPEAFF.

The table lists this clonotype with a count of one. The chain recombines TRBV5-5 with TRBJ2-7, with no clear D. Germline V CDR1 and CDR2: SGHKS, YYEKEE (reference sequence). There are 15 residues in the CDR3. Trimming took off 2 bases at V and 4 bases at J, with 16 bases between the two ends. The CDR3 nucleotides are TGTGCCAGCAGCTTAGGTACAGCCCGAGATTACGAGCAGTACTTC. Translation: CASSLGTARDYEQYF.

V is TRBV6-1 and J is TRBJ1-1; 7 bases line up with TRBD1. V lost 6 bases, J lost 4 bases, and 8 bases stayed unmatched. Germline V gene lookup returns CDR1 MNHNS and CDR2 SASEGT. The CDR3 runs to 14 residues. The CDR3 DNA reads as TGTGCCAGCAGAAAGACAGGGAGGGGCACTGAAGCTTTCTTT. Translated, it gives CASRKTGRGTEAFF.

In its sample, this clonotype was seen a few times. The rearrangement links TRBV7-2 to TRBJ1-2; TRBD1 is a possible D gene (5 bases). CDR1 is SGHTA, CDR2 FQGNSA, per germline. V shed 5 bases and J shed 8 bases, with 18 bases lying between them. This CDR3 has 14 amino acids. CDR3 region: CASSLGATVGGYTF. DNA of the CDR3: TGTGCCAGCAGCCTCGGGGCGACAGTAGGGGGCTACACCTTC. Together with reference TRBV7-2 and TRBJ1-2, the CDR3 gives the full variable domain: GAGVSQSPSNKVTEKGKDVELRCDPISGHTALYWYRQSLGQGLEFLIYFQGNSAPDKSGLPSDRFSAERTGGSVSTLTIQRTQQEDSAVYLCASSLGATVGGYTFGSGTRLTVV.

This clonotype was recorded a few times. V and J are TRBV20-1 and TRBJ1-1; possible D gene TRBD1, 6 bases. V dropped 7 bases and J dropped 4 bases, with 16 bases sitting between them. The V gene's germline CDR1 is DFQATT and CDR2 SNEGSKA (reference sequence). The CDR3 loop spans 13 amino acids. The CDR3 region is CSVPQGLATEAFF. The CDR3 bases are TGCAGTGTTCCACAGGGTTTGGCCACTGAAGCTTTCTTT.

Only a few counts were recorded for this clonotype. This chain joins TRBV11-2 and TRBJ1-1; D may be TRBD1 (5 bases). The germline V and J ends were trimmed by 0 bases and 4 bases, with 12 bases remaining between them. The germline gives CDR1 SGHAT, CDR2 FQNNGV. The CDR3 runs 15 residues. Here the CDR3 DNA reads TGTGCCAGCAGCTTAGAGAGGGGCTCGGTCACTGAAGCTTTCTTT. This encodes CASSLERGSVTEAFF.

In this sample, this clonotype turned up many times. This chain uses TRBV6-5 with TRBJ1-4; the D is unclear. The CDR3 runs to 14 residues. Germline V gene sequence: CDR1 MNHEY, CDR2 SVGAGI. Trimming removed 1 base at V and 2 bases at J, with 5 bases between. The CDR3 coding sequence is TGTGCCAGCAGTTACTTCGGGACTAATGAAAAACTGTTTTTT. This codes for CASSYFGTNEKLFF.

Ten or more counts support this clonotype. The CDR3 DNA is TGTGCCAGCAGTGCGGGACTAGCGGGGAGGGAGACCCAGTACTTC. Amino acid sequence: CASSAGLAGRETQYF. The V and J genes are TRBV2 and TRBJ2-5, with 13 nucleotides matching TRBD2. The germline CDR1 and CDR2 sequences are SNHLY and FYNNEI. The CDR3 runs 15 residues. V trimming: 4 bases; J trimming: 5 bases; junction bases outside the gene matches: 4.

The J gene is TRBJ2-7, the V gene TRBV30; 8 nucleotides line up with TRBD1. This CDR3 contains 12 residues. With 7 bases clipped from V and 5 bases from J, the junction kept 7 bases outside the gene matches. Germline V gives CDR1 GTSNPN, CDR2 SVGIG (reference sequence). The CDR3 bases are TGTGCCTACGGACAGGGTTTAAACGAGCAGTACTTC. As protein: CAYGQGLNEQYF.

This clonotype was observed a few times. V and J are TRBV6-1 and TRBJ2-3; TRBD2 matches 7 bases. The CDR3 has 16 residues. V shed 0 bases, J shed 3 bases, and the junction held 6 bases outside the gene matches. Germline assignment: CDR1 MNHNS and CDR2 SASEGT. CDR3 sequence reads: CASSEAGAGRTDTQYF. In DNA form, the CDR3 reads TGTGCCAGCAGTGAAGCTGGAGCGGGAAGGACAGATACGCAGTATTTT.

The sample holds a few counts of this clonotype. The V gene is TRBV6-5, the J gene TRBJ1-1; 7 bases are a match to TRBD1. The CDR3 is 15 amino acids. Germline V gene sequence: CDR1 MNHEY, CDR2 SVGAGI. V shed 1 base and J 4 bases; nucleotides not matched to a gene: 6. The CDR3 sequence is CASSYLAGGGTEAFF. In nucleotides, the CDR3 is TGTGCCAGCAGTTACTTGGCAGGGGGTGGCACTGAAGCTTTCTTT.

The rearrangement joins TRBV6-1 to TRBJ1-2, with D tentatively TRBD1 (6 bases). The V end lost 0 bases, the J end lost 4 bases, and 12 bases lay between the germline ends. This CDR3 has 15 amino acids. Germline CDR1 and CDR2: MNHNS and SASEGT. Here the CDR3 reads CASSEAGGGVYGYTF. The DNA for the CDR3 is TGTGCCAGCAGTGAAGCCGGAGGGGGAGTCTATGGCTACACCTTC.

This clonotype was found a few times. The chain couples TRBV5-4 to TRBJ2-1; the D gene is possibly TRBD2 (6 bases). Looked up from germline, CDR1 is SGHNT and CDR2 is YYREEE (reference sequence). The CDR3 runs to 14 residues. This chain's CDR3 is CGNPGSGPSNEQFF. CDR3 in DNA: TGTGGCAACCCCGGGAGCGGACCCTCTAATGAGCAGTTCTTC. The entire variable domain, with the rest obtained from reference TRBV5-4 and TRBJ2-1, is as follows: ETGVTQSPTHLIKTRGQQVTLRCSSQSGHNTVSWYQQALGQGPQFIFQYYREEENGRGNFPPRFSGLQFPNYSSELNVNALELDDSALYLCGNPGSGPSNEQFFGPGTRLTVL.

This clonotype came up many times. V usage is TRBV28 and J usage is TRBJ1-1; D call uncertain. This CDR3 region has 15 residues. V was trimmed by 7 bases and J by 1 base, leaving 16 bases between them. Germline V CDR1 and CDR2: MDHEN, SYDVKM. CDR3 sequence reads: CASNLNGRQNTEAFF. The CDR3, as DNA: TGTGCCAGCAACCTCAACGGCAGGCAGAACACTGAAGCTTTCTTT. Full variable domain (outside the CDR3, taken from reference TRBV28 and TRBJ1-1): DVKVTQSSRYLVKRTGEKVFLECVQDMDHENMFWYRQDPGLGLRLIYFSYDVKMKEKGDIPEGYSVSREKKERFSLILESASTNQTSMYLCASNLNGRQNTEAFFGQGTRLTVV.